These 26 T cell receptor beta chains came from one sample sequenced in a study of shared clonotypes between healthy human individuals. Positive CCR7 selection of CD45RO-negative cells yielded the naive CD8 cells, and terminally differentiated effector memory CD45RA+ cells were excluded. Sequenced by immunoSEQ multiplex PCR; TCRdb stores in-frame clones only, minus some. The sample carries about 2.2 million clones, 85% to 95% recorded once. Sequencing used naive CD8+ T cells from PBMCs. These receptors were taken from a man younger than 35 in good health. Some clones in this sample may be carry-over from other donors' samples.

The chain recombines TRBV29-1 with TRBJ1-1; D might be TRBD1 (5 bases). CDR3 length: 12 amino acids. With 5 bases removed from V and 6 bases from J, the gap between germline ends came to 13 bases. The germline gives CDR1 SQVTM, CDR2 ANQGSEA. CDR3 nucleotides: TGCAGCGTTCGAGGGGAGGGGTCTGAAGCTTTCTTT. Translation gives CSVRGEGSEAFF.

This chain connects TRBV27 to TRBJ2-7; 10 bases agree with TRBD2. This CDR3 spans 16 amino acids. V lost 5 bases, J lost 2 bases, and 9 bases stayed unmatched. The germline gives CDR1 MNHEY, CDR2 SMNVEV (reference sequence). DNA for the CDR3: TGTGCCAGCAGTAGTGGCGTCGGACTAGCGGCCTACGAGCAGTACTTC. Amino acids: CASSSGVGLAAYEQYF.

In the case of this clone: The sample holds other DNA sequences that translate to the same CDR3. The CDR3 DNA reads as TGTGCCAGCAGTTATAGCCACGAGCAGTACTTC. Its protein product is CASSYSHEQYF. The chain joins TRBV6-6 to TRBJ2-7; D gene ambiguous. The CDR3 runs 11 residues. Germline V lookup: CDR1 MNHNY, CDR2 SVGAGI (reference sequence). Trimming cost V 3 bases and J 5 bases, with 5 bases left between them.

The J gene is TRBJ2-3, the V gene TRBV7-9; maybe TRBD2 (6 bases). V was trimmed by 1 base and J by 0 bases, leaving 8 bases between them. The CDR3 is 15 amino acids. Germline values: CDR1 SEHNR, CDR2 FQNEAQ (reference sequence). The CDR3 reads CASSLGTTSTDTQYF. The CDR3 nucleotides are TGTGCCAGCAGCTTAGGGACTACTAGCACAGATACGCAGTATTTT.

CDR3 amino acids: CASSPEAGGFNQPQHF. In DNA form, the CDR3 reads TGTGCCAGCTCACCTGAGGCAGGGGGCTTCAATCAGCCCCAGCATTTT. This chain links TRBV18 with TRBJ1-5; 8 positions agree with TRBD1. Germline V gene data show CDR1 as KGHSH and CDR2 as LQKENI. This CDR3 contains 16 residues. Trimming cost V 3 bases and J 3 bases; bases outside gene matches: 7.

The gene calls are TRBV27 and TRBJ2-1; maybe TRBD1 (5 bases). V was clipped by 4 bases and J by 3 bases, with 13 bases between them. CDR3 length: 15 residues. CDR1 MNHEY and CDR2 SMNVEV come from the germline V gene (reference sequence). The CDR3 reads CASSSQGKVYNEQFF. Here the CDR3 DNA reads TGTGCCAGCAGTTCGCAGGGAAAGGTCTACAATGAGCAGTTCTTC.

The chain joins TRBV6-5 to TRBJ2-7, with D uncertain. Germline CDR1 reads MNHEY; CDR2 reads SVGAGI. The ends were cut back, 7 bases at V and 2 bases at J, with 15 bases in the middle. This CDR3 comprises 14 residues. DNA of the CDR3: TGTGCCAGCACCCTGACTGGGAATGCCTACGAGCAGTACTTC. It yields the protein CASTLTGNAYEQYF.

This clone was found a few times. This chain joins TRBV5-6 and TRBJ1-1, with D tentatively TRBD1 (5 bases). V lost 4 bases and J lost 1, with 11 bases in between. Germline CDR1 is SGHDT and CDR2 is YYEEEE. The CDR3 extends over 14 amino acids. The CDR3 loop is CASSPMGPNTEAFF. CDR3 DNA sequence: TGTGCCAGCAGCCCGATGGGGCCGAACACTGAAGCTTTCTTT.

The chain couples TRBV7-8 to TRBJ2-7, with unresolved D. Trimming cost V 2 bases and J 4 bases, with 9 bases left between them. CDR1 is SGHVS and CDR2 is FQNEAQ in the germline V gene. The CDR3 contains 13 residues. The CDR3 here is CASSLQRNYEQYF. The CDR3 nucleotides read TGTGCCAGCAGCTTACAGAGGAATTACGAGCAGTACTTC.

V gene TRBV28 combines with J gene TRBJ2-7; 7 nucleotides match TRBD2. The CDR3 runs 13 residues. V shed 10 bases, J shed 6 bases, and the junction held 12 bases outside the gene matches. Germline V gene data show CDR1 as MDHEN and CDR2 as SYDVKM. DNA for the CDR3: TGTGCCACCGCCGCCACGGGAGGACCCGAGCAGTACTTC. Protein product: CATAATGGPEQYF.

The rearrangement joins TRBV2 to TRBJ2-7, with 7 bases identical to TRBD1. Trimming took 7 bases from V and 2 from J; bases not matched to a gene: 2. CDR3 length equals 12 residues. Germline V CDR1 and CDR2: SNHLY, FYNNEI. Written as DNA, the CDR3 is TGTGCCAGCATCGGACAGGCCTACGAGCAGTACTTC. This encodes CASIGQAYEQYF.

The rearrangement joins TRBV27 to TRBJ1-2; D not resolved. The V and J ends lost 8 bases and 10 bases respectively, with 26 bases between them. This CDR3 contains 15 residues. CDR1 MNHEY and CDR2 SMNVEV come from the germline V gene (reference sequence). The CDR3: CASVTHVAGRWLYTF. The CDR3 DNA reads TGTGCCAGCGTGACCCATGTGGCAGGACGATGGCTCTACACCTTC.

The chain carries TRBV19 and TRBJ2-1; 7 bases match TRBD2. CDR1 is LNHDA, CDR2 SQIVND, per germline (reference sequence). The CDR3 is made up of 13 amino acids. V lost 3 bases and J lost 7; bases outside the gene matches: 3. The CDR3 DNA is TGTGCCAGTAGTATGGCGGGGGTGAATGAGCAGTTCTTC. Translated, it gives CASSMAGVNEQFF.

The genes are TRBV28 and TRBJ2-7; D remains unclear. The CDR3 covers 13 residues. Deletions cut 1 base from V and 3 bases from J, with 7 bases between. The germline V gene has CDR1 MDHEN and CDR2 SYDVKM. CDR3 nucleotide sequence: TGTGCCAGCAGTTTATTAAAAGACTACGAGCAGTACTTC. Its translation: CASSLLKDYEQYF.

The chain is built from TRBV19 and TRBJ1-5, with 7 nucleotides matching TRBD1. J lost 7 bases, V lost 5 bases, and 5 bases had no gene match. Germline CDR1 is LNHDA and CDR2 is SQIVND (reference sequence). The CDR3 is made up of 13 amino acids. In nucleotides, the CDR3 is TGTGCCAGTAGTGTAGGGGGCTCGCAGCCCCAGCATTTT. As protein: CASSVGGSQPQHF.

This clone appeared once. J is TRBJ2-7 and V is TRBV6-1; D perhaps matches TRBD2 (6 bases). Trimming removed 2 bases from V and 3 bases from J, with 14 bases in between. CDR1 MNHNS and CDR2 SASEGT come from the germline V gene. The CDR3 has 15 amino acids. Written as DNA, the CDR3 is TGTGCCAGCAGTGAATGGGGCCTAGCGAGCTACGAGCAGTACTTC. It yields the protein CASSEWGLASYEQYF.

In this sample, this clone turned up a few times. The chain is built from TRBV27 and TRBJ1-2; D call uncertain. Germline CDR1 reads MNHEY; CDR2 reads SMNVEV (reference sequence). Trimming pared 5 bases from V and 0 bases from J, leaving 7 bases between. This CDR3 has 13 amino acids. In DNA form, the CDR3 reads TGTGCCAGCAGTCCGACGCCTAACTATGGCTACACCTTC. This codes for CASSPTPNYGYTF.

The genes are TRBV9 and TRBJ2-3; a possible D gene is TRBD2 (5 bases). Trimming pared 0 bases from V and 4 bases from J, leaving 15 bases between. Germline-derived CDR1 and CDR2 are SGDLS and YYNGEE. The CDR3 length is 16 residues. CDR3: CASSVGGGRVADTQYF. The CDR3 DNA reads TGTGCCAGCAGCGTAGGAGGAGGTAGAGTGGCAGATACGCAGTATTTT.

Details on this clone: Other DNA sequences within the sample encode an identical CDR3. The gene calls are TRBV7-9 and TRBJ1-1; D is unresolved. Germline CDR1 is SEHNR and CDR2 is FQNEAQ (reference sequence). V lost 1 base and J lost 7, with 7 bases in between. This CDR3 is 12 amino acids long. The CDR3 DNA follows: TGTGCCAGCAGCTTAGTGGGCAGTGAAGCTTTCTTT. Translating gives CASSLVGSEAFF.

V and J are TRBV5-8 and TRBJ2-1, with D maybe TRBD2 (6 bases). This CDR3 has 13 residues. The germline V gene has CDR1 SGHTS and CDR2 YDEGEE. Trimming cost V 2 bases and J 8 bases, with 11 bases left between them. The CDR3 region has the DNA TGTGCCAGCAGCTTAGGACTAACATATGAGCAGTTCTTC. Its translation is CASSLGLTYEQFF.

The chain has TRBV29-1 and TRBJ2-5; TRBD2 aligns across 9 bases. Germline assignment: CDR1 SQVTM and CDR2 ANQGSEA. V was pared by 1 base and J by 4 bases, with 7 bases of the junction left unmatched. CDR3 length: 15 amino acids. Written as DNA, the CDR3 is TGCAGCGTTGAAGGTGGCGGGAGGGCCGGAGAGACCCAGTACTTC. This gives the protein CSVEGGGRAGETQYF.

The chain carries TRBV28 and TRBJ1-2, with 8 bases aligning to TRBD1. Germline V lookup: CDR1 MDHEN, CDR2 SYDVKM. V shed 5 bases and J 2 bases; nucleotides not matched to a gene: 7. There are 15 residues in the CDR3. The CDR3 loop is CASSPRTGWNYGYTF. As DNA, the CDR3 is TGTGCCAGCAGTCCCCGGACAGGGTGGAACTATGGCTACACCTTC.

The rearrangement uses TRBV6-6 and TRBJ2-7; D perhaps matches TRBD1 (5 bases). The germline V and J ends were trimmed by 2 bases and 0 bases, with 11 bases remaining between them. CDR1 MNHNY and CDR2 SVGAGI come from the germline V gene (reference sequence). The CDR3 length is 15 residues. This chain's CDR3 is CASSYDSDSSYEQYF. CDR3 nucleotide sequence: TGTGCCAGCAGTTACGACAGCGATAGCTCCTACGAGCAGTACTTC.

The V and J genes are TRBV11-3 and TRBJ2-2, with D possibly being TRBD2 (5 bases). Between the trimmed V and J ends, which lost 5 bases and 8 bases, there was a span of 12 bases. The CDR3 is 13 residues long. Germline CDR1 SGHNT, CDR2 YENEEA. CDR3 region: CASSKFGEGELFF. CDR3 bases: TGTGCCAGCAGCAAGTTCGGGGAGGGGGAGCTGTTTTTT.

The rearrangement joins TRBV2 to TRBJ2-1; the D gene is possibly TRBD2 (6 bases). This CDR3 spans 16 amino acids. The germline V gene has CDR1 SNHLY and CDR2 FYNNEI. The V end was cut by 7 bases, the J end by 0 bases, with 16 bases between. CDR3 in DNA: TGTGCCAGCACCGGGACTTACACTATCTCCTACAATGAGCAGTTCTTC. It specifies CASTGTYTISYNEQFF.

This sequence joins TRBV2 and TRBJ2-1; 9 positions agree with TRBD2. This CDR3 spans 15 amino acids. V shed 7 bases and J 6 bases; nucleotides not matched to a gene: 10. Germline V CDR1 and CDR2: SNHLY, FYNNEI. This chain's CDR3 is CASTGREGRRNEQFF. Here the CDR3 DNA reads TGTGCCAGCACTGGGCGGGAGGGCCGTCGCAATGAGCAGTTCTTC. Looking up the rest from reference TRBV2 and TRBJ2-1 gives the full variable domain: EPEVTQTPSHQVTQMGQEVILRCVPISNHLYFYWYRQILGQKVEFLVSFYNNEISEKSEIFDDQFSVERPDGSNFTLKIRSTKLEDSAMYFCASTGREGRRNEQFFGPGTRLTVL.